Following are 11 T cell receptor beta chains from one sample sequenced in a study of T cell responses to AZD1222 COVID-19 vaccine. Generated by immunoSEQ multiplex PCR, the TCRdb table keeps only in-frame clones and is missing some. The sample records approximately 150,000 clones, 88% being singletons. The input for sequencing was peripheral blood, taken 28 days after the second dose of the MenACWY control vaccine. These receptors originate from an adult who received the MenACWY meningococcal vaccine as a control.

This chain joins TRBV6-5 and TRBJ2-7; D is possibly TRBD1 (5 bases). CDR1 MNHEY and CDR2 SVGAGI come from the germline V gene. V dropped 2 bases and J dropped 6 bases, with 11 bases sitting between them. The CDR3 extends over 13 amino acids. CDR3 coding DNA: TGTGCCAGCAGTTACGAGCAGGGCTCCGAGCAGTACTTC. Its protein product is CASSYEQGSEQYF.

The rearrangement links TRBV11-2 to TRBJ1-2; TRBD1 might be the D (5 bases). The CDR3 spans 14 residues. Looked up from germline, CDR1 is SGHAT and CDR2 is FQNNGV. V was trimmed by 1 base and J by 1 base, leaving 7 bases between them. The CDR3 sequence: CASSLAQGNYGYTF. CDR3 nucleotides: TGTGCCAGCAGCTTAGCGCAGGGTAACTATGGCTACACCTTC.

The chain is built from TRBV5-4 and TRBJ1-1, with unresolved D. The CDR3 has 14 residues. Deletions cut 1 base from V and 1 base from J, with 8 bases between. Per germline, CDR1 SGHNT and CDR2 YYREEE (reference sequence). This chain's CDR3 is CASSLRATNTEAFF. CDR3 DNA: TGTGCCAGCAGCTTGCGGGCTACGAACACTGAAGCTTTCTTT.

The chain carries TRBV7-8 and TRBJ2-1, with TRBD1 matching over 10 bases. The junction had 9 bases not matched to a gene; V was cut back by 4 bases and J by 6 bases. Germline V gene sequence: CDR1 SGHVS, CDR2 FQNEAQ. CDR3 size: 16 residues. The CDR3 bases are TGTGCCAGCAGCTCCCACATGACAGGGGGCTCCAATGAGCAGTTCTTC. Translating gives CASSSHMTGGSNEQFF.

This clone was seen more than once but under ten times. The chain has TRBV11-1 and TRBJ1-6, with D hard to call. The CDR3 runs 12 residues. Germline-derived CDR1 and CDR2 are SGHAT and FQDESV (reference sequence). The ends were cut back, 1 base at V and 10 bases at J, with 5 bases in the middle. The CDR3 spells CASSLGESPLHF. The CDR3, as DNA: TGTGCCAGCAGCTTAGGAGAATCACCCCTCCACTTT.

The gene calls are TRBV18 and TRBJ2-7, with D perhaps TRBD1 (5 bases). This CDR3 spans 14 amino acids. CDR1 is KGHSH and CDR2 is LQKENI in the germline V gene. The germline V and J ends were trimmed by 2 bases and 7 bases, with 15 bases remaining between them. CDR3 nucleotides: TGTGCCAGCTCACCAGGCCAGGGCTCGTGGGAGCAGTACTTC. Its translation is CASSPGQGSWEQYF.

The chain uses TRBV11-3 and TRBJ2-7; D is unresolved. CDR1 is SGHNT, CDR2 YENEEA, per germline. The V and J ends lost 0 bases and 3 bases respectively, with 6 bases between them. The CDR3 sequence is 13 residues long. CDR3 protein: CASSLDSSYEQYF. As DNA, the CDR3 is TGTGCCAGCAGCTTAGATTCCAGCTACGAGCAGTACTTC.

The table lists this clone with a count of one. V gene TRBV28 combines with J gene TRBJ2-5; no definite D call. The CDR3 is made up of 13 amino acids. Trimming took off 3 bases at V and 1 base at J, with 6 bases between the two ends. The germline V gene encodes CDR1 MDHEN and CDR2 SYDVKM. The CDR3 is CASSFRPQETQYF. CDR3 nucleotide sequence: TGTGCCAGCAGTTTCAGGCCCCAAGAGACCCAGTACTTC.

This chain connects TRBV7-8 to TRBJ2-4; 10 nucleotides agree with TRBD1. Germline-derived CDR1 and CDR2 are SGHVS and FQNEAQ. CDR3 length: 17 residues. With V trimmed by 3 bases and J by 7 bases, 12 bases remained unmatched. CDR3 sequence reads: CASSLTNSGTGDNIQYF. As DNA, the CDR3 is TGTGCCAGCAGCTTGACGAACTCCGGGACAGGGGATAACATTCAGTACTTC.

The chain combines TRBV19 with TRBJ2-1; D possibly corresponds to TRBD2 (7 bases). The V and J ends lost 3 bases and 5 bases respectively, with 23 bases between them. This CDR3 has 18 residues. The germline V gene encodes CDR1 LNHDA and CDR2 SQIVND (reference sequence). CDR3 protein: CASSILLQREQGDNEQFF. CDR3 nucleotides: TGTGCCAGTAGTATTCTTCTCCAGCGGGAACAGGGTGACAATGAGCAGTTCTTC.

Of note for this clone: The same CDR3 also results from other DNA sequences found in this sample. The genes are TRBV20-1 and TRBJ2-5; D gene unclear. This CDR3 is built from 10 residues. Trimming cost V 0 bases and J 5 bases, with 1 base left between them. Per the germline V gene, CDR1 is DFQATT and CDR2 is SNEGSKA (reference sequence). Written as DNA, the CDR3 is TGCAGTGCTAGAGATGAGACCCAGTACTTC. Amino acids: CSARDETQYF.